This TCR beta chain derives from a study of blood T cell repertoires in COVID-19. The germline gives CDR1 LGHDT, CDR2 YNNKEL (reference sequence). V lost 7 bases and J 6 bases, leaving 15 bases between the germline ends. The CDR3 length is 14 residues. The protocol was immunoSEQ multiplex PCR, while the TCRdb copy is restricted to in-frame clones and leaves out a portion. The table has about 490,000 clones, roughly 85% seen once. The receptor was isolated from a human donor in a cohort sampled during active COVID-19. The sequenced material came from peripheral blood. This sequence joins TRBV3-1 (or the pseudogene TRBV3-2) and TRBJ2-2, with a weak D call TRBD2 (5 bases). This CDR3 is CASTFGGGAGELFF. The CDR3 coding sequence is TGTGCCAGCACCTTCGGAGGTGGGGCCGGGGAGCTGTTTTTT.